This T cell receptor (beta chain) appears in the sequencing data of a study of T cells in Graves' hyperthyroidism and ophthalmopathy. Study-level findings and limits: Blood shared most expanded thyroid clonotypes above 0.001.

Comments on this clonotype: Its antigen is undetermined.

Researchers took RNA transcripts and amplified the TCR beta CDR3 regions from them. A set of HTBI primers served as the primers for a first-round RT-PCR of the TCR CDR3. TCRdb analysed the multiplex PCR reads with MiXCR anew, one entry per CDR3 protein. The sample holds roughly 400,000 distinct CDR3 sequences, 25% seen once. There are 14 residues in the CDR3. The germline gives CDR1 SGHRS, CDR2 YFSETQ. Trimming shortened V by 2 bases and J by 4 bases, and 9 bases separated the two germline ends. The PBMCs had their origin in roughly 10 ml of fresh peripheral blood. The chain is built from TRBV5-1 and TRBJ2-2, with D perhaps TRBD1 or TRBD2 (5 bases each). The receptor was isolated from a man aged 50 to 59 with Graves' hyperthyroidism. Input material: blood. CDR3 loop: CASSFGGRTGELFF. The CDR3 DNA reads TGCGCCAGCAGCTTTGGGGGACGCACCGGGGAGCTGTTTTTT.